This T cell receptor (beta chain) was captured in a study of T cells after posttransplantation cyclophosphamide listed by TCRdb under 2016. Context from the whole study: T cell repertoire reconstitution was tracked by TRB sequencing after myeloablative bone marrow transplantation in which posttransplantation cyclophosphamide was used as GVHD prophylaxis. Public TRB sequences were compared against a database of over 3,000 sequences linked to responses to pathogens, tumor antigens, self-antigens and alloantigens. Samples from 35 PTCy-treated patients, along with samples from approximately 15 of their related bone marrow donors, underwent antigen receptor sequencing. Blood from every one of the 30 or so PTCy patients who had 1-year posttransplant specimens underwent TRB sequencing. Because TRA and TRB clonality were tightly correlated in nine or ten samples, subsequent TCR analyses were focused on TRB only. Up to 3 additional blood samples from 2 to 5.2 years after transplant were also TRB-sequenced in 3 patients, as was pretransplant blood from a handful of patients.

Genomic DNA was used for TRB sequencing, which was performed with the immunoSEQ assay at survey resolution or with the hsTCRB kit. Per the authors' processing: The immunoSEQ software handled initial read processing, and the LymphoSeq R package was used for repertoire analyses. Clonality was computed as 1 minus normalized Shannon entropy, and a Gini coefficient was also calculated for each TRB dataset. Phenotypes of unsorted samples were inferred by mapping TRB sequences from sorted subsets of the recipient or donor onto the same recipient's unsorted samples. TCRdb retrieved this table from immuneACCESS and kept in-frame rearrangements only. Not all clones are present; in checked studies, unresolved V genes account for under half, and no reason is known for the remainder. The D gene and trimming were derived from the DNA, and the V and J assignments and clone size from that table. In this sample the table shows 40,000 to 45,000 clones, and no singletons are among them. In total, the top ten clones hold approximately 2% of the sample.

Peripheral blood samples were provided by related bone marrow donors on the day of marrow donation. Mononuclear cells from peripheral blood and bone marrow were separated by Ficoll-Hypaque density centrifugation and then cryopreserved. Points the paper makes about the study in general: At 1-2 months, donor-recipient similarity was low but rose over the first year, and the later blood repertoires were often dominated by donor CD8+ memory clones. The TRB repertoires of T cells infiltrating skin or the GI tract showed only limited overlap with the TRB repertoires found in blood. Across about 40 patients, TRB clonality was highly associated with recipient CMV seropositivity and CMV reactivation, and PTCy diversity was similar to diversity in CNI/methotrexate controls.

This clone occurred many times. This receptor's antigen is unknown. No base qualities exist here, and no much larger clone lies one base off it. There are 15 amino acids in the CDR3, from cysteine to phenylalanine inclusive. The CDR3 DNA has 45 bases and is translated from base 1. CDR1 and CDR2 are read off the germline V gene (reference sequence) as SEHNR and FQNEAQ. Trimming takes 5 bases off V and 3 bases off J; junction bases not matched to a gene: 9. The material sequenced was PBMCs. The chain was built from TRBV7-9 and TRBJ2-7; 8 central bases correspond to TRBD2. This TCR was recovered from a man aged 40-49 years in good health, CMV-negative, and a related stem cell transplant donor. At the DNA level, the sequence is TGTGCCAGCAGCAGCGGACTAGCCCGAGACTACGAGCAGTACTTC. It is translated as CASSSGLARDYEQYF.